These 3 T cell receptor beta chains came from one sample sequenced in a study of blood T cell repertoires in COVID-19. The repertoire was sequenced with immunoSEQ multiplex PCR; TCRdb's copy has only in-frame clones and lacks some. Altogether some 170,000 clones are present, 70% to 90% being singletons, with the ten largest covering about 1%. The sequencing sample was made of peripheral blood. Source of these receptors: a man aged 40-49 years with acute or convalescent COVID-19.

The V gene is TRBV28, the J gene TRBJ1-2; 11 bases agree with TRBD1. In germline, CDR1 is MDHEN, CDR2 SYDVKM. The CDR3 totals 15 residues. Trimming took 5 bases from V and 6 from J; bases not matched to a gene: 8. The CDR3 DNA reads TGTGCCAGCAGTCGGACAGGGGGCGCGAAAGATGGCTACACCTTC. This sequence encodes CASSRTGGAKDGYTF.

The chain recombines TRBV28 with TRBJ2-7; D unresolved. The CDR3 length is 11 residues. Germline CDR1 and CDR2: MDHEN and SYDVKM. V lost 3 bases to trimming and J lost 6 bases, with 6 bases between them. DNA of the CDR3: TGTGCCAGCAGTTTTCGAGCCGAGCAGTACTTC. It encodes CASSFRAEQYF.

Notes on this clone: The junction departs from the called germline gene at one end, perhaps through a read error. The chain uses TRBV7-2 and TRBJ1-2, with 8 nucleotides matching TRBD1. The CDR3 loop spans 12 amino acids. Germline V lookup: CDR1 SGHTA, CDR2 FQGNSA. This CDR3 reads CASSLDRGVLRF. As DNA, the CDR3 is TGTGCCAGCAGCCTCGACAGGGGCGTCCTCAGATTC. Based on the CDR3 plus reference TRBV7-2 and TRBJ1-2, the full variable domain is GAGVSQSPSNKVTEKGKDVELRCDPISGHTALYWYRQSLGQGLEFLIYFQGNSAPDKSGLPSDRFSAERTGGSVSTLTIQRTQQEDSAVYLCASSLDRGVLRFGSGTRLTVV.